The TCR beta chain under discussion was sequenced for a study of T cells in Graves' hyperthyroidism and ophthalmopathy. Findings of the study overall: A model using 13 V-J features told ophthalmopathy apart from stable hyperthyroidism. Ophthalmopathy onset followed model prediction by a median around six months. The majority of expanded thyroid clonotypes above 0.001 also appeared in blood.

RNA transcripts provided the source from which TCR beta CDR3 regions were amplified. When the TCR CDR3 underwent first-round RT-PCR, the HTBI primer set was used. TCRdb redid the calling of the multiplex PCR reads with MiXCR, one entry per CDR3 protein. The sample lists a few hundred thousand distinct CDR3 sequences; roughly 25% were seen once. Newly diagnosed hyperthyroidism patients aged 18 to 65 years had disease lasting under 2 months. This clonotype has ten or more counts. No antigen is known for it. This clonotype was obtained from a man aged 50-60 years with Graves' hyperthyroidism. Sequenced input: blood.

DNA of the CDR3: TGTGCCAGCAGTCGACTCCGGGACAGGGGATCCGAGCAGTACTTC. Encoded protein: CASSRLRDRGSEQYF. The chain links TRBV27 to TRBJ2-7, with 10 bases identical to TRBD1. From germline, CDR1 is MNHEY and CDR2 SMNVEV (reference sequence). This CDR3 region has 15 residues. J was trimmed by 6 bases and V by 5 bases; bases with no gene match: 10.